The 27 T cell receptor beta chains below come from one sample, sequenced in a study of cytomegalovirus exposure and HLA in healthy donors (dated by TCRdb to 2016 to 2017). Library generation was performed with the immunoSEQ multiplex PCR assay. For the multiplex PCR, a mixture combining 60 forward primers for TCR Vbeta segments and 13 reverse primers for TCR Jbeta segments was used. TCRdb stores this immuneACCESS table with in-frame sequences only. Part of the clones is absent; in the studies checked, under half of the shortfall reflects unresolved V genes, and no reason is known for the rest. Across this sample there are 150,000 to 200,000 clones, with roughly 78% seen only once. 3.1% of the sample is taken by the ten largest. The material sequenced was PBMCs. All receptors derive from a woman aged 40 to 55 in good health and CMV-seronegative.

CDR3 in DNA: TGTGCCAGCAGTCCCCCCGGCACAGGGGGCAAGACGGATGGCTACACCTTC. It codes for CASSPPGTGGKTDGYTF. The genes are TRBV27 and TRBJ1-2; TRBD1 matches 9 bases. From germline, CDR1 is MNHEY and CDR2 SMNVEV (reference sequence). V was pared by 5 bases and J by 6 bases, with 16 bases of the junction left unmatched. This CDR3 region has 17 residues.

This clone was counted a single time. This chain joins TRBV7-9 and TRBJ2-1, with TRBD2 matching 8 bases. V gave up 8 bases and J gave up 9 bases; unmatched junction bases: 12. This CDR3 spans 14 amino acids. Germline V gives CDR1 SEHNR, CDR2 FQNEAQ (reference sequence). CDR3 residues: CASLLAAGVGEQFF. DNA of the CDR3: TGTGCCAGCCTACTAGCGGCCGGGGTAGGTGAGCAGTTCTTC.

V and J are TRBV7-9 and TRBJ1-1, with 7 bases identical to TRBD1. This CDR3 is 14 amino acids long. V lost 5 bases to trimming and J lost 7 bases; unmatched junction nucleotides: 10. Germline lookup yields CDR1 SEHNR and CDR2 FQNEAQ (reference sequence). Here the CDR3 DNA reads TGTGCCAGCAGCCGACTAGGACAGGCTTTTGAAGCTTTCTTT. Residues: CASSRLGQAFEAFF. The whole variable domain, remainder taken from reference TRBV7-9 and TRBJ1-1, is DTGVSQNPRHKITKRGQNVTFRCDPISEHNRLYWYRQTLGQGPEFLTYFQNEAQLEKSRLLSDRFSAERPKGSFSTLEIQRTEQGDSAMYLCASSRLGQAFEAFFGQGTRLTVV.

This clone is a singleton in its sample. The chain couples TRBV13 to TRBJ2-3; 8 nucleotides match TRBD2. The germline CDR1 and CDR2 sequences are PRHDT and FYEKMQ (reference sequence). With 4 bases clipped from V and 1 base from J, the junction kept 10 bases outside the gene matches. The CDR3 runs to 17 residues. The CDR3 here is CASSSTRAGVRTDTQYF. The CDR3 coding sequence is TGTGCCAGCAGCTCAACCCGAGCGGGGGTCCGCACAGATACGCAGTATTTT.

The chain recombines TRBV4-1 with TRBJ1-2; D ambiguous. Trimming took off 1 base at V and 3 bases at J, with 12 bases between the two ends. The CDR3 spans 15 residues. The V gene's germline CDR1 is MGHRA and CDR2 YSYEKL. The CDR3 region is CASSQVGRSDYGYTF. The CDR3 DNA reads TGCGCCAGCAGCCAAGTGGGGAGGAGTGACTATGGCTACACCTTC.

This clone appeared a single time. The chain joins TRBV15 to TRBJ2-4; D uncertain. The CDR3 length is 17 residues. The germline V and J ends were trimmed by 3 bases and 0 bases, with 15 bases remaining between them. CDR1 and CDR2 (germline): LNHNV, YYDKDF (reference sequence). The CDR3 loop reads CATSRPQRILAKNIQYF. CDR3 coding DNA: TGTGCCACCAGCAGGCCACAGAGAATATTAGCCAAAAACATTCAGTACTTC.

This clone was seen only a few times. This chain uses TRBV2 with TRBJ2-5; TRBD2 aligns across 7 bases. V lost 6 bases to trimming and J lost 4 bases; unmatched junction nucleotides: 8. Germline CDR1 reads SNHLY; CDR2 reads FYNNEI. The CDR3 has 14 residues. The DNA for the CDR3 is TGTGCCAGCAGCCTGGGAGGGTGGAGAGAGACCCAGTACTTC. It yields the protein CASSLGGWRETQYF.

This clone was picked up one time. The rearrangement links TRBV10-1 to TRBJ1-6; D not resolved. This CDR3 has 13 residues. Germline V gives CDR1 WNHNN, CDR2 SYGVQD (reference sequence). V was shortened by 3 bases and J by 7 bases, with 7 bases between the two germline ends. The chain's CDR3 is CASSERRNSPLHF. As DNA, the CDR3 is TGCGCCAGCAGTGAACGGAGAAATTCACCCCTCCACTTT.

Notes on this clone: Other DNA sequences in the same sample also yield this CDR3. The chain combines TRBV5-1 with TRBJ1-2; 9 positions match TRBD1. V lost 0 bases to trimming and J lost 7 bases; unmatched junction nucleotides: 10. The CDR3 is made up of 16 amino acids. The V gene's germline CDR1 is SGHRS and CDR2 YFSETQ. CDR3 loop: CASSLDALGQGSGYTF. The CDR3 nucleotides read TGCGCCAGCAGCTTGGATGCGCTTGGACAGGGGTCTGGCTACACCTTC.

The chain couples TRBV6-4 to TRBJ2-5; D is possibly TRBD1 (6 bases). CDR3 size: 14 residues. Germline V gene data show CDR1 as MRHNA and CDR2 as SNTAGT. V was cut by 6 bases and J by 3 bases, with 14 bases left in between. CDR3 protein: CASRGADPKETQYF. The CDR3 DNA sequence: TGTGCCAGCAGGGGGGCAGATCCTAAAGAGACCCAGTACTTC.

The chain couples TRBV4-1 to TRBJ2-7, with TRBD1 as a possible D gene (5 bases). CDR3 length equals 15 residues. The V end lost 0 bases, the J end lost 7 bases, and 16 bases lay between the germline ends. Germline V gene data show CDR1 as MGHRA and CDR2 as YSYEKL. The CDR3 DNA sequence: TGCGCCAGCAGCCAAGAAGAGGCAGGGCTCTTGGAGCAGTACTTC. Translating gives CASSQEEAGLLEQYF.

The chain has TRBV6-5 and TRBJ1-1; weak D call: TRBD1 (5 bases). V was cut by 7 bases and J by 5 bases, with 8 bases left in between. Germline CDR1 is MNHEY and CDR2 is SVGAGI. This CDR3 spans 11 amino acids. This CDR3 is CASTQGTEAFF. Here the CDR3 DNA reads TGTGCCAGCACTCAGGGTACTGAAGCTTTCTTT.

CDR3 in amino acids: CASSIWASNEQFF. CDR3 coding DNA: TGTGCCAGTAGTATCTGGGCAAGCAATGAGCAGTTCTTC. The gene calls are TRBV19 and TRBJ2-1; D is unclear. Germline V CDR1 and CDR2: LNHDA, SQIVND (reference sequence). The CDR3 is 13 residues long. V was clipped by 3 bases and J by 6 bases, with 9 bases between them.

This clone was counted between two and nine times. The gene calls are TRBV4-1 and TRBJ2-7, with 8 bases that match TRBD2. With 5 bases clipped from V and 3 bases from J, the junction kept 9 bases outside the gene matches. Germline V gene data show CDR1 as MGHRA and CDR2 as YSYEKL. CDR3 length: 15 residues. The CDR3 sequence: CASSSLSGGDYEQYF. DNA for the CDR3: TGCGCCAGCAGCTCCCTTTCGGGGGGGGACTACGAGCAGTACTTC.

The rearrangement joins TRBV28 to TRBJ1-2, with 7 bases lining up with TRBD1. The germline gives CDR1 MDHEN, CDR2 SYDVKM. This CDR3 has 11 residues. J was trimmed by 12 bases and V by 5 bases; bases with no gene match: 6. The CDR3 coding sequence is TGTGCCAGCAGTAATGACAGGGTTAACACCTTC. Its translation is CASSNDRVNTF.

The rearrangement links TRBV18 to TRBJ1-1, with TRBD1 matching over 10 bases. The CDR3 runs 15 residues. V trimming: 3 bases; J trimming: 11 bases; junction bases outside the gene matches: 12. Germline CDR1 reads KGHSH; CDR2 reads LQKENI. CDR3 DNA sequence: TGTGCCAGCTCACCCCCCGGGGGGACAGGGGAATCGGCTTTCTTT. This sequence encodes CASSPPGGTGESAFF.

CDR3 residues: CASRLTGVDSNQPQHF. The CDR3 DNA sequence: TGTGCCAGCAGGTTAACAGGGGTAGATAGCAATCAGCCCCAGCATTTT. The V and J genes are TRBV7-9 and TRBJ1-5; 7 bases are shared with TRBD1. From germline, CDR1 is SEHNR and CDR2 FQNEAQ (reference sequence). J gave up 0 bases and V 6 bases, and 8 bases lay outside the gene matches. This CDR3 comprises 16 residues. The full variable domain, completed using reference TRBV7-9 and TRBJ1-5, is DTGVSQNPRHKITKRGQNVTFRCDPISEHNRLYWYRQTLGQGPEFLTYFQNEAQLEKSRLLSDRFSAERPKGSFSTLEIQRTEQGDSAMYLCASRLTGVDSNQPQHFGDGTRLSIL.

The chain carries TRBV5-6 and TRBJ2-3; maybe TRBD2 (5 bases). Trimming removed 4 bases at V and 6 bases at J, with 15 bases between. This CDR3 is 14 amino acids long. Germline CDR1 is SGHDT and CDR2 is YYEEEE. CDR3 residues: CASSPPDWFDTQYF. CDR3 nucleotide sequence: TGTGCCAGCAGCCCCCCGGACTGGTTCGATACGCAGTATTTT.

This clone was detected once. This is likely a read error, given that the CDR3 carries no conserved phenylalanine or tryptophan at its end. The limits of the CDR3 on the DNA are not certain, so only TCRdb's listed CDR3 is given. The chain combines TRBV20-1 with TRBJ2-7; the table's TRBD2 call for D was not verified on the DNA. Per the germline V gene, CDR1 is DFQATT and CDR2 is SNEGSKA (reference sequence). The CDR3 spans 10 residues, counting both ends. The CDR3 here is CSLQRDPLLI.

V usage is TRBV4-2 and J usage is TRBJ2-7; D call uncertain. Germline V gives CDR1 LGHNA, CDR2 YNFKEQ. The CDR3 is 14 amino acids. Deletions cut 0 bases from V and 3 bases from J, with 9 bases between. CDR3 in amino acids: CASSQDRLYYEQYF. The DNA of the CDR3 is TGTGCCAGCAGCCAAGATAGACTGTACTACGAGCAGTACTTC.

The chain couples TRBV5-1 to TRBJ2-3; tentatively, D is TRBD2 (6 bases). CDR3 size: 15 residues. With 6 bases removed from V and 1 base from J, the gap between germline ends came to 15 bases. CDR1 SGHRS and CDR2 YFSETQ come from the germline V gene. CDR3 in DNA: TGCGCCAGCAAAAAACTCGGGGGAGGCACAGATACGCAGTATTTT. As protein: CASKKLGGGTDTQYF.

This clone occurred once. In DNA form, the CDR3 reads TGCGCCAGCCTAGGGGAGGACAGGGCACGGGATACGCAGTATTTT. This gives the protein CASLGEDRARDTQYF. V gene TRBV10-2 combines with J gene TRBJ2-3, with 8 bases matching TRBD1. Trimming removed 8 bases from V and 6 bases from J; junction bases left unmatched: 13. The CDR3 has 15 residues. Germline V gene data show CDR1 as WSHSY and CDR2 as SAAADI.

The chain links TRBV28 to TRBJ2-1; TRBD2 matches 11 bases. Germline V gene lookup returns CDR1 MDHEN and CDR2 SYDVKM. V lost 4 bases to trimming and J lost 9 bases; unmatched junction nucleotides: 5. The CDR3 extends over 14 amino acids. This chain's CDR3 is CASSSLAGGTEQFF. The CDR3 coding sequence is TGTGCCAGCAGTTCCTTAGCGGGGGGGACTGAGCAGTTCTTC.

The CDR3 sequence: CASSVRQGDQPQHF. Here the CDR3 DNA reads TGTGCCAGCAGTGTTCGACAGGGTGATCAGCCCCAGCATTTT. V usage is TRBV2 and J usage is TRBJ1-5; 7 bases match TRBD1. Germline trimming cut 4 bases from V and 5 bases from J; bases unmatched to any gene: 5. Germline CDR1 reads SNHLY; CDR2 reads FYNNEI. The CDR3 runs 14 residues.

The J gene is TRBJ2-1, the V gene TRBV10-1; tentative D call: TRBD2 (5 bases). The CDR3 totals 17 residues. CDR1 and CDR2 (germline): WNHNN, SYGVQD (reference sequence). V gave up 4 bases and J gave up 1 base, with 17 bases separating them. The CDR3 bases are TGCGCCAGCAGTGCCGGACGGGAAGGACTTTCCTACAATGAGCAGTTCTTC. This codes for CASSAGREGLSYNEQFF.

CDR3 sequence (DNA): TGTGCCAGTGGTCGTAATTCGTTCGCGGACAATGAGCAGTTCTTC. This translates into CASGRNSFADNEQFF. The rearrangement joins TRBV19 to TRBJ2-1; D unresolved. This CDR3 has 15 residues. Trimming shortened V by 8 bases and J by 5 bases, and 19 bases separated the two germline ends. Germline CDR1 is LNHDA and CDR2 is SQIVND (reference sequence).

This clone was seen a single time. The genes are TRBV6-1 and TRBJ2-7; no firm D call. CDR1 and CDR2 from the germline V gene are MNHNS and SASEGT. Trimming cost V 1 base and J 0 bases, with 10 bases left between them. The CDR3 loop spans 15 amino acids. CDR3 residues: CASSEGRVSSYEQYF. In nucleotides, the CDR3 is TGTGCCAGCAGTGAAGGTCGGGTTAGCTCCTACGAGCAGTACTTC.